This passage covers 24 T cell receptor beta chains from one sample sequenced in a study of blood T cell repertoires in COVID-19. The protocol was immunoSEQ multiplex PCR, while the TCRdb copy is restricted to in-frame clones and leaves out a portion. Of some 61,000 clones detected, 80% to 90% appear once; the ten largest clones hold about 8%. The sequenced material came from peripheral blood. The receptors were sampled from a man aged 30 to 39 with acute or convalescent COVID-19.

The rearrangement joins TRBV2 to TRBJ2-3; no reliable D call. V was shortened by 7 bases and J by 7 bases, with 12 bases between the two germline ends. Germline values: CDR1 SNHLY, CDR2 FYNNEI. The CDR3 contains 12 residues. CDR3 amino acids: CASMHPRNTQYF. The DNA of the CDR3 is TGTGCCAGCATGCACCCCAGGAATACGCAGTATTTT.

The chain couples TRBV7-9 to TRBJ2-3, with 14 bases that match TRBD2. From germline, CDR1 is SEHNR and CDR2 FQNEAQ (reference sequence). V trimming: 2 bases; J trimming: 5 bases; junction bases outside the gene matches: 6. This CDR3 has 17 residues. CDR3 DNA sequence: TGTGCCAGCAGCTTACCCGGGACTAGCGGGAGTATAGATACGCAGTATTTT. The encoded protein is CASSLPGTSGSIDTQYF.

The chain is built from TRBV11-2 and TRBJ2-7, with TRBD2 as a possible D gene (7 bases). The CDR3 runs 16 residues. Trimming took off 5 bases at V and 4 bases at J, with 21 bases between the two ends. Germline loops: CDR1 SGHAT, CDR2 FQNNGV. The CDR3 DNA is TGTGCCAGCAGCCGCGGGGGACACACAACATTATACGAGCAGTACTTC. This sequence encodes CASSRGGHTTLYEQYF.

The chain links TRBV5-5 to TRBJ2-3, with 9 bases identical to TRBD1. Germline V gene sequence: CDR1 SGHKS, CDR2 YYEKEE (reference sequence). Losses at the gene ends were 1 base for V and 3 bases for J; bases not matched to a gene: 6. The CDR3 has 16 amino acids. CDR3 protein: CASSLSAGTGTDTQYF. The CDR3 bases are TGTGCCAGCAGCTTGTCAGCGGGGACAGGGACAGATACGCAGTATTTT.

The V and J genes are TRBV2 and TRBJ2-7; TRBD2 matches at 16 bases. CDR3 length equals 16 residues. Germline lookup yields CDR1 SNHLY and CDR2 FYNNEI. V lost 1 base and J lost 7; bases outside the gene matches: 4. The CDR3 is CASSEEGLAGGDEQYF. The CDR3 DNA sequence: TGTGCCAGCAGTGAAGAGGGACTAGCGGGAGGGGATGAGCAGTACTTC.

The genes are TRBV6-5 and TRBJ1-2; 9 nucleotides agree with TRBD1. Per the germline V gene, CDR1 is MNHEY and CDR2 is SVGAGI. The CDR3 is made up of 15 amino acids. J gave up 1 base and V 7 bases, and 7 bases lay outside the gene matches. DNA for the CDR3: TGTGCCAGCATCCGGACGGGACAGGGTAACTATGGCTACACCTTC. Translation: CASIRTGQGNYGYTF.

The chain combines TRBV6-6 with TRBJ2-3; weak D call: TRBD2 (7 bases). With 11 bases removed from V and 6 bases from J, the gap between germline ends came to 18 bases. The CDR3 consists of 13 residues. The germline V gene has CDR1 MNHNY and CDR2 SVGAGI (reference sequence). CDR3 sequence reads: CALGGDRRDTQYF. As DNA, the CDR3 is TGTGCCCTAGGGGGGGACCGACGGGATACGCAGTATTTT.

The CDR3 loop reads CASDNPGNTGELFF. The CDR3 nucleotides are TGTGCCAGTGATAACCCAGGGAACACCGGGGAGCTGTTTTTT. The chain uses TRBV19 and TRBJ2-2; D uncertain. Between the trimmed V and J ends, which lost 8 bases and 1 base, there was a span of 11 bases. This CDR3 region has 14 residues. The V gene's germline CDR1 is LNHDA and CDR2 SQIVND (reference sequence).

The chain links TRBV6-5 to TRBJ2-7; D ambiguous. Germline values: CDR1 MNHEY, CDR2 SVGAGI. The CDR3 consists of 11 residues. The V end was cut by 10 bases, the J end by 3 bases, with 10 bases between. Here the CDR3 reads CATRSFYEQYF. The CDR3 DNA reads as TGTGCCACCCGGTCCTTCTACGAGCAGTACTTC.

The chain links TRBV7-2 to TRBJ2-7, with 9 bases matching TRBD2. This CDR3 spans 15 amino acids. Per the germline V gene, CDR1 is SGHTA and CDR2 is FQGNSA. The V gene end was trimmed by 5 bases and the J gene end by 6 bases; junction bases not matched to a gene: 11. CDR3 protein: CASSPDLAGEGEQYF. The CDR3 DNA reads TGTGCCAGCAGCCCGGACTTAGCGGGAGAGGGCGAGCAGTACTTC.

The chain recombines TRBV19 with TRBJ2-4; 8 positions match TRBD1. The CDR3 runs 15 residues. Germline assignment: CDR1 LNHDA and CDR2 SQIVND (reference sequence). Losses at the gene ends were 7 bases for V and 5 bases for J; bases not matched to a gene: 10. The CDR3 protein is CASINFDRGQNIQYF. Here the CDR3 DNA reads TGTGCCAGTATCAACTTCGACAGGGGTCAAAACATTCAGTACTTC.

This chain uses TRBV6-5 with TRBJ1-3; no clear D. Germline values: CDR1 MNHEY, CDR2 SVGAGI. The V and J ends lost 6 bases and 2 bases respectively, with 11 bases between them. The CDR3 runs to 14 residues. The CDR3 here is CASRLGGTGNTIYF. Written as DNA, the CDR3 is TGTGCCAGCAGATTAGGAGGAACTGGAAACACCATATATTTT.

This chain joins TRBV28 and TRBJ2-1; D may be TRBD2 (6 bases). Deletions cut 5 bases from V and 0 bases from J, with 14 bases between. The CDR3 totals 16 residues. CDR1 is MDHEN, CDR2 SYDVKM, per germline. CDR3 amino acids: CASSPRDFSSYNEQFF. The CDR3 coding sequence is TGTGCCAGCAGTCCAAGGGACTTCTCCTCCTACAATGAGCAGTTCTTC.

Worth noting for this clone: At one of its ends the junction is not consistent with the germline gene, which may arise from a read error. The rearrangement uses TRBV9 and TRBJ2-1, with D maybe TRBD1 (6 bases). CDR1 and CDR2 from the germline V gene are SGDLS and YYNGEE. This CDR3 is built from 12 residues. The CDR3 region is CASSARGGPLLF. In DNA, the CDR3 is TGTGCCAGCAGCGCCAGAGGGGGTCCCCTACTCTTC.

Worth noting for this clone: The junction shows a germline mismatch at one end, possibly a read error. This chain links TRBV7-9 with TRBJ2-7, with 11 bases that match TRBD2. The CDR3 is 14 residues long. Germline CDR1 SEHNR, CDR2 FQNEAQ (reference sequence). CDR3 DNA: TGTGCCAGCAGCTTAGACGTAGCGGGAGGGCCTGGATTCTTC. It specifies CASSLDVAGGPGFF.

V gene TRBV7-3 combines with J gene TRBJ2-7; no clear D. Germline V CDR1 and CDR2: SGHTA, FQGTGA. This CDR3 comprises 14 residues. With 5 bases removed from V and 4 bases from J, the gap between germline ends came to 15 bases. The CDR3 region is CASSPDGGSYEQYF. CDR3 nucleotide sequence: TGTGCCAGCAGCCCCGACGGCGGCTCTTACGAGCAGTACTTC.

This chain connects TRBV7-2 to TRBJ2-1, with 10 positions matching TRBD2. The germline V gene has CDR1 SGHTA and CDR2 FQGNSA. The CDR3 is made up of 15 amino acids. The V segment lost 3 bases and the J segment 9 bases; nucleotides outside the gene matches: 8. CDR3 nucleotide sequence: TGTGCCAGCAGCTTCGAATCTAGCGGGAGTCCTGAGCAGTTCTTC. This gives the protein CASSFESSGSPEQFF.

This chain uses TRBV28 with TRBJ1-2; D perhaps matches TRBD1 (5 bases). This CDR3 is built from 14 residues. V was cut by 2 bases and J by 7 bases, with 14 bases left in between. The germline CDR1 and CDR2 sequences are MDHEN and SYDVKM. The CDR3 reads CASSLVGRVAGYTF. CDR3 DNA: TGTGCCAGCAGTTTAGTTGGCAGGGTGGCTGGCTACACCTTC.

This rearrangement joins TRBV5-1 to TRBJ1-1; the D is unclear. Trimming took off 2 bases at V and 0 bases at J, with 5 bases between the two ends. The germline V gene encodes CDR1 SGHRS and CDR2 YFSETQ. The CDR3 loop spans 13 amino acids. CDR3 sequence: CASSFTVNTEAFF. For the CDR3, the DNA is TGCGCCAGCAGCTTCACAGTGAACACTGAAGCTTTCTTT.

This clone was seen only once. The chain is built from TRBV5-1 and TRBJ2-3; TRBD2 is a possible D gene (5 bases). The CDR3 totals 14 residues. Per germline, CDR1 SGHRS and CDR2 YFSETQ. V was pared by 2 bases and J by 4 bases, with 11 bases between. The CDR3 DNA sequence: TGCGCCAGCAGCTTACAACTAGGGTCAGATACGCAGTATTTT. It yields the protein CASSLQLGSDTQYF.

This clone was detected a few times. This rearrangement joins TRBV30 to TRBJ1-2; 8 bases match TRBD1. Per germline, CDR1 GTSNPN and CDR2 SVGIG (reference sequence). Trimming took 1 base from V and 8 from J; bases not matched to a gene: 9. The CDR3 runs to 14 residues. The CDR3 loop is CAWSGAGGDEGYTF. CDR3 DNA: TGTGCCTGGAGTGGGGCAGGGGGCGATGAGGGCTACACCTTC. The full variable domain, completed using reference TRBV30 and TRBJ1-2, is SQTIHQWPATLVQPVGSPLSLECTVEGTSNPNLYWYRQAAGRGLQLLFYSVGIGQISSEVPQNLSASRPQDRQFILSSKKLLLSDSGFYLCAWSGAGGDEGYTFGSGTRLTVV.

This clone was seen just once. This sequence joins TRBV30 and TRBJ1-2; D is unclear. In germline, CDR1 is GTSNPN, CDR2 SVGIG (reference sequence). V lost 4 bases, J lost 8 bases, and 17 bases lay in between. This CDR3 comprises 13 residues. This chain's CDR3 is CAWISRTLLGYTF. CDR3 in DNA: TGTGCCTGGATCTCCAGGACTCTCCTGGGCTACACCTTC.

The table lists this clone with a count of one. DNA of the CDR3: TGTGCCAGCAGCCCAATTGCCCGTGGCGGGCAGTACTTC. This gives the protein CASSPIARGGQYF. The rearrangement joins TRBV11-2 to TRBJ2-7; no clear D gene. Per the germline V gene, CDR1 is SGHAT and CDR2 is FQNNGV. The CDR3 runs 13 residues. V lost 5 bases and J lost 9, with 17 bases in between. Full variable domain (rest looked up from reference TRBV11-2 and TRBJ2-7): EAGVAQSPRYKIIEKRQSVAFWCNPISGHATLYWYQQILGQGPKLLIQFQNNGVVDDSQLPKDRFSAERLKGVDSTLKIQPAKLEDSAVYLCASSPIARGGQYFGPGTRLTVT.

The CDR3 DNA is TGTGCCAGCAGTTCAGTGGGGGGGAAGAATGAAGCTTTCTTT. This gives the protein CASSSVGGKNEAFF. The V gene is TRBV28, the J gene TRBJ1-1, with D possibly matching TRBD1 (5 bases). V gave up 4 bases and J gave up 7 bases, with 16 bases separating them. The CDR3 is made up of 14 amino acids. Germline V lookup: CDR1 MDHEN, CDR2 SYDVKM. The full variable domain, with the rest looked up from reference TRBV28 and TRBJ1-1, is DVKVTQSSRYLVKRTGEKVFLECVQDMDHENMFWYRQDPGLGLRLIYFSYDVKMKEKGDIPEGYSVSREKKERFSLILESASTNQTSMYLCASSSVGGKNEAFFGQGTRLTVV.